The entry below describes one T cell receptor (beta chain). The antigen remains undetermined. cDNA serving as the sequencing template came from extracted, reverse transcribed RNA. The table came from immunoSEQ multiplex PCR; TCRdb's copy has only in-frame clones and leaves some out. The table has 120,000 to 150,000 clones, roughly 60% seen once. A FACSAria was used to sort CD4+ and CD8+ T cells. These cells came from PBMCs. This sample is drawn from a study of CD8+ T cells in alopecia areata. Overall study results and limits: Possibly because of HLA-related factors, TCR sharing was less clear across patients than in mice.

This clonotype was sampled from a human donor in good health. The sequenced sample consisted of CD8+ T cells sorted from blood.

The CDR3 DNA reads TGTGCCAGCAGCTACGGCGGGAGAGTCAACACCGGGGAGCTGTTTTTT. It specifies CASSYGGRVNTGELFF. The rearrangement joins TRBV5-6 to TRBJ2-2, with 7 bases matching TRBD2. V was clipped by 3 bases and J by 2 bases; unmatched bases: 7. Per germline, CDR1 SGHDT and CDR2 YYEEEE. CDR3 length: 16 residues.